The TCR beta chain described here comes from a study of technical replicates of blood from several donors (dated by TCRdb to the late 2010s). The protocol used for the library was the immunoSEQ multiplex PCR assay. This is the immuneACCESS table as TCRdb keeps it, with only in-frame sequences that have V and J called. A part of the clones is gone; compared with another copy, unresolved V genes explain less than half, and the rest is unexplained. The sample table holds over 10,000 clones, of which just under 95% were seen once. The top ten clones comprise approximately 7.4% of the sample. Here V drops 5 bases and J drops 7 bases, and the junction holds 8 bases not matched to any gene. Including the terminal cysteine and phenylalanine, the CDR3 comprises 15 residues. The sequence is cut down to CDR3 DNA, 45 bases in frame from base 1. Based on the germline V gene, the CDR1 and CDR2 sequences are SGHTA and FQGNSA.

Note on this clone: The target of this receptor is not known. It has no much larger one-base neighbor in the sample; base qualities were not kept.

Sequencing was carried out using PBMCs. The sequence links TRBV7-2 to TRBJ2-3, with 11 central nucleotides matching TRBD2. This receptor was identified in a human donor in good health. The CDR3 corresponds to CASSPLAGETYTQYF. DNA sequence: TGTGCCAGCAGCCCACTAGCGGGAGAGACCTATACGCAGTATTTT.